This T cell receptor beta chain originates from a study of blood T cell repertoires in COVID-19. On the study more broadly: Samples taken during acute and convalescent COVID-19 were collected in the United States, Italy and Spain. In each case, the material was cDNA or gDNA derived from T cells, B-cell-depleted T cells, or PBMCs.

Per the original data handling: It was from reference gene primer amplification that nucleated cell counts were estimated. Repertoires were generated with immunoSEQ multiplex PCR, while TCRdb's copy carries only in-frame clones and drops some. For V, J and clone size, that table is used; D and trimming come from the DNA. The sample records around 82,000 clones, 75% to 95% being singletons. Deletions cut 9 bases from V and 1 base from J, with 18 bases between. Germline V CDR1 and CDR2: MNHEY, SVGAGI. This CDR3 is 15 amino acids long. This chain connects TRBV6-5 to TRBJ2-5; possibly TRBD1 for D (6 bases). The origin of this receptor is a human donor in a cohort sampled during active COVID-19. Sequenced material: peripheral blood. CDR3 residues: CASRSGVRGQETQYF. As DNA, the CDR3 is TGTGCCAGTCGTTCAGGGGTGCGTGGCCAAGAGACCCAGTACTTC.